This TCR beta chain appears in the sequencing data of a study of blood T cell repertoires in COVID-19. Overall study: Samples came from the United States, Italy and Spain, spanning acute and convalescent COVID-19. PBMCs, B-cell-depleted T cells, or T cells provided the cDNA or gDNA that made up the material.

Germline lookup yields CDR1 MNHEY and CDR2 SMNVEV (reference sequence). The V end was cut by 1 base, the J end by 5 bases, with 24 bases between. This CDR3 is built from 19 residues. In the original processing: Amplification with reference gene primers provided the estimates of nucleated cell counts. Clones were sequenced by immunoSEQ multiplex PCR, and TCRdb holds only the in-frame ones, with some missing. From that table come the V and J calls and clone size; the DNA was used to work out D and trimming. The sample includes 190,000 or so clones, approximately 79% of them seen just once. This clone was counted between two and nine times.

The clonotype originates from a man aged 45-60 years who had recovered from COVID-19. The V and J genes are TRBV27 and TRBJ2-1; TRBD2 is a possible D gene (5 bases). The specimen was peripheral blood. CDR3 nucleotide sequence: TGTGCCAGCAGTTTATTGATCCCCAAGACCGAGACTAAAAACAATGAGCAGTTCTTC. The encoded protein is CASSLLIPKTETKNNEQFF.